The entry below describes one T cell receptor beta chain. Its target is not known. Here immunoSEQ multiplex PCR was the method, and the copy in TCRdb shows in-frame clones only, minus some. The table includes around 340,000 clones, 73% detected once. Per the germline V gene, CDR1 is MNHEY and CDR2 is SMNVEV (reference sequence). J lost 5 bases, V lost 2 bases, and 15 bases had no gene match. The CDR3 runs to 19 residues. This sample was included in a study of shared clonotypes between healthy human individuals. Overall study findings and caveats: When naive CD4 clonotypes were compared across a handful of donors, about 5% were shared.

The chain carries TRBV27 and TRBJ1-1, with 12 bases fitting TRBD1. The sequence was obtained from a man aged 25-40 years in good health. Sample: memory CD4+ T cells sorted from blood. The subset denotes: CD45RA-negative fraction. The CDR3 protein is CASSLRGTGGSVFVTEAFF. In nucleotides, the CDR3 is TGTGCCAGCAGTTTAAGGGGGACAGGGGGCTCTGTTTTCGTTACTGAAGCTTTCTTT.